This entry concerns a single T cell receptor (beta chain). Its specificity is unknown. The data were obtained in a study of cytomegalovirus exposure and HLA in healthy donors. Study-level results: According to a later analysis, TCR clusters from the first cohort tended to co-occur in the 90 to 150 validation repertoires. High sensitivity and specificity were reportedly achieved when the classifier diagnosed cytomegalovirus status. There were around 160 TCR beta chains listed as cytomegalovirus-associated.

Method: immunoSEQ multiplex PCR; TCRdb's copy keeps in-frame clones and lacks some. The sample comprises approximately 88,000 clones, about 96% of which are singletons, and about 1.3% rests with the top ten. Germline V CDR1 and CDR2: MNHEY, SVGAGI. The CDR3 extends over 15 amino acids. The V and J ends lost 2 bases and 6 bases, in that order; junction bases with no gene match: 5. This clonotype was sampled from a young woman in good health and CMV-seronegative. The chain is built from TRBV6-5 and TRBJ2-3; TRBD1 agrees at 10 bases. The sequencing input was PBMCs. CDR3 bases: TGTGCCAGCAGTTACGGACAGGGGGGGACGGATACGCAGTATTTT. This gives the protein CASSYGQGGTDTQYF.